The rows below give T cell receptor beta chains drawn from one sample of a study of memory CD4+ T cells and cytomegalovirus serostatus. The protocol was immunoSEQ multiplex PCR, while the TCRdb copy is restricted to in-frame clones and leaves out a portion. The sample yields 28,000 or so clones, around 76% seen once. The sample consisted of memory CD4+ T cells from blood. These receptors came from an adult in good health and CMV-seronegative. Each CDR3 is given without its conserved first and last residue. Fields, in order: J gene, V gene, CDR3 protein.

J: TRBJ1-2
V: TRBV27
CDR3: ASSLGPRANYGYT

J: TRBJ2-7
V: TRBV2
CDR3: ASRSRGGTGAEQY

J: TRBJ2-7
V: TRBV10-2
CDR3: AIVSADSYEQY

J: TRBJ1-2
V: TRBV7-2
CDR3: ASSYRAGYT

J: TRBJ1-3
V: TRBV7-2
CDR3: ASSRQGGNTIY

J: TRBJ2-3
V: TRBV15
CDR3: ATSRPGLGTDTQY

J: TRBJ1-1
V: TRBV19
CDR3: ASSIERGTEAF

J: TRBJ1-2
V: TRBV18
CDR3: ASSQDRAYGYT

J: TRBJ1-6
V: TRBV6-1
CDR3: ASREARYNSPLH

J: TRBJ2-7
V: TRBV6-6
CDR3: ASSYRDTEQY